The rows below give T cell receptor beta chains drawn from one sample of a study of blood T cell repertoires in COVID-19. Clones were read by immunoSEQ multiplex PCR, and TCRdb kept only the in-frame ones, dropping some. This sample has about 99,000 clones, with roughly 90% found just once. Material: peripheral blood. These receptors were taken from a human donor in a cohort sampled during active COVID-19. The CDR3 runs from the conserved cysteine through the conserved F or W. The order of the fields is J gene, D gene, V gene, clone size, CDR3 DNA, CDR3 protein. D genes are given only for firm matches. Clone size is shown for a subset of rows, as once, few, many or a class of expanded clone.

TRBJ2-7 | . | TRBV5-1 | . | TGCGCCAGCAGCCCCGACAGCTCCTACGAGCAGTACTTC | CASSPDSSYEQYF
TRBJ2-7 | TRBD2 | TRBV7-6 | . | TGTGCCAGCAGTCGGACTAGCGGGGGGGCCTCCTACGAGCAGTACTTC | CASSRTSGGASYEQYF
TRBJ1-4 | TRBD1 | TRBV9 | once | TGTGCCAGCAGCGTATCAGGGGGAGGTGAAAAACTGTTTTTT | CASSVSGGGEKLFF
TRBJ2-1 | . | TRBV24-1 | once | TGTGCCACCAGTGTGACAGCACCGGGTGAGCAGTTCTTC | CATSVTAPGEQFF
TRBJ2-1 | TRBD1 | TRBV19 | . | TGTGCCAGTACCGAACAGGGGACCTACAATGAGCAGTTCTTC | CASTEQGTYNEQFF
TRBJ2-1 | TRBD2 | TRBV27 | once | TGTGCCAGCAACCTTGTCGGGGGGAGGAACAATGAGCAGTTCTTC | CASNLVGGRNNEQFF
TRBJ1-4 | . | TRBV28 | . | TGTGCCAGCACTGAGACAGCGTCTAATGAAAAACTGTTTTTT | CASTETASNEKLFF
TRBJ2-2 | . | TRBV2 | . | TGTGCCAGCAGTGCCAGGGACACCGGGGAGCTGTTTTTT | CASSARDTGELFF
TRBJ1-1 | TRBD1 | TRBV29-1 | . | TGCAGCGTTGAAGAAATGGGGACAGACAGGGCTTTCTTT | CSVEEMGTDRAFF
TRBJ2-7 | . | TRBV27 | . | TGTGCCACCCGAACCGGGACAACTTATGCCTACGAGCAGTACTTC | CATRTGTTYAYEQYF
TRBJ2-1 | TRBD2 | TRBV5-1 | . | TGCGCCAGCAGCTTGGATCCGCCGGGACTAGCGGGTATAAATGAGCAGTTCTTC | CASSLDPPGLAGINEQFF
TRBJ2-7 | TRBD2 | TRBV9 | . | TGTGCCAGCAGCCCCTTCCGGGCGGGAGAGGCGTACGAGCAGTACTTC | CASSPFRAGEAYEQYF
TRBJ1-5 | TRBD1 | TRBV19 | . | TGTGCCAGTAGTATAAACACAGGGGGCCGGTCCCCCAGTCAGCCCCAGCATTTT | CASSINTGGRSPSQPQHF
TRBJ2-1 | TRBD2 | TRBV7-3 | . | TGTGCCAGCAGCGTGACCGGGACTAGCTACAATGAGCAGTTCTTC | CASSVTGTSYNEQFF
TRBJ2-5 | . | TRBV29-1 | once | TGCAGCGCCCGGGCGGGTCGCAAGATATCGACCCAGTACTTC | CSARAGRKISTQYF
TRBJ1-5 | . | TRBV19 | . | TGTGCCAGTAAGACAAGAAATAGCAATCAGCCCCAGCATTTT | CASKTRNSNQPQHF
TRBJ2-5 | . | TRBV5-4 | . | TGTGCCAGCAGCTCGAAACAGGATGGGGAGACCCAGTACTTC | CASSSKQDGETQYF
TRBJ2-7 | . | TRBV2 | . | TGTGCCAGCAGTGAGGCGGCTAGTCGCGCGCAGTACTTC | CASSEAASRAQYF
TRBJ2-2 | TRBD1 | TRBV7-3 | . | TGTGCCAGCAGCTTAAACGGGCCAGGGGGCTTCGGGGAGCTGTTTTTT | CASSLNGPGGFGELFF
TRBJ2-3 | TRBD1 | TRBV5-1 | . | TGCGCCAGCAGCCGTGGACAGGCGAAAGATACGCAGTATTTT | CASSRGQAKDTQYF
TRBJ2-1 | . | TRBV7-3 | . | TGTGCCAGCAGCCCCAAAGGGGGGGCCGTCGGCAATGAGCAGTTCTTC | CASSPKGGAVGNEQFF
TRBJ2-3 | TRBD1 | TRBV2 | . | TGTGCCAGCACCCAATTTCTTCCGGGACAGGGGGTCACAGATACGCAGTATTTT | CASTQFLPGQGVTDTQYF
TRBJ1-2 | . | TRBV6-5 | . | TGTGCCAGCAGTTACTCGTCCAGGGAAGGCTACACCTTC | CASSYSSREGYTF
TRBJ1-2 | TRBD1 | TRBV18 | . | TGTGCCAGCTCTCACGACAGGGTCATTAACTATGGCTACACCTTC | CASSHDRVINYGYTF
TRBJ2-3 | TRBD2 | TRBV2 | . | TGTGCCAGCAGTGAATGGACTAGCGGGAGCACAGATACGCAGTATTTT | CASSEWTSGSTDTQYF
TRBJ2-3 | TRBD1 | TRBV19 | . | TGTGCCAGTAGTCAACCGGGACAGGGGCCTCAAAATACGCAGTATTTT | CASSQPGQGPQNTQYF
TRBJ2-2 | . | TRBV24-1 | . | TGTGCCACCAGTGATCAGAGACCGGGACATGAGACCGGGGAGCTGTTTTTT | CATSDQRPGHETGELFF
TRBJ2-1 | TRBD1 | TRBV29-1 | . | TGCAGCGTTGAAGGATCAGGGGACAGGGTTGAAAATGAGCAGTTCTTC | CSVEGSGDRVENEQFF
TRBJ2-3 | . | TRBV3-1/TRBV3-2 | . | TGTGCCAGCAGCCATCGAGATACGCAGTATTTT | CASSHRDTQYF
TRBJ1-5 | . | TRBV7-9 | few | TGTGCCAGCAGCTTACTTCCCAATCAGCCCCAGCATTTT | CASSLLPNQPQHF
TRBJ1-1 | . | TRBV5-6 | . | TGTGCCAGCAGCCTGCTCGTATACACCGAAGCTTTCTTT | CASSLLVYTEAFF
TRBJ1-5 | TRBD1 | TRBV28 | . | TGTGCCAGCAGTTTCGTACAGGGGGAGGGGAGCAATCAGCCCCAGCATTTT | CASSFVQGEGSNQPQHF
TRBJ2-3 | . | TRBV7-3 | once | TGTGCCAGCAGCCCCTACTTGGGGAGGACAGATACGCAGTATTTT | CASSPYLGRTDTQYF
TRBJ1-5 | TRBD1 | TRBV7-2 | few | TGTGCCAGCAGCCACGACAGGGGAGGTTGGCCCCAGCATTTT | CASSHDRGGWPQHF
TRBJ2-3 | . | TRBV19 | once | TGTGCCAGTACGGCCGGGTGGAGCACAGATACGCAGTATTTT | CASTAGWSTDTQYF
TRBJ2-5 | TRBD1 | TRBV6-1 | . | TGTGCCAGCAGTGAAGACGCCGGGACAGGGGACGAGACCCAGTACTTC | CASSEDAGTGDETQYF
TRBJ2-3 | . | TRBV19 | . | TGTGCCAGTAGTATCGACAGGACAGATACGCAGTATTTT | CASSIDRTDTQYF
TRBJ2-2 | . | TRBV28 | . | TGTGCCAGCAGCCGGCACAGGCTTCCGGCCGGGGAGCTGTTTTTT | CASSRHRLPAGELFF
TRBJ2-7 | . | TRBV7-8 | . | TGTGCCAGCACCAAGTTAATATCAGGCAACGAGCAGTACTTC | CASTKLISGNEQYF
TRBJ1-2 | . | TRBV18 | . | TGTGCCAGCTCACCTCGGGAGGGGGTCAATGGCTACACCTTC | CASSPREGVNGYTF
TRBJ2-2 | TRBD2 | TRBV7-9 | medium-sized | TGTGCCAGCAGCCTTGGACTAGCGGGAGCCCTCACCGGGGAGCTGTTTTTT | CASSLGLAGALTGELFF
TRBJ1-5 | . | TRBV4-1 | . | TGCGCCAGCAGCCAAGGGCATAGCAATCAGCCCCAGCATTTT | CASSQGHSNQPQHF
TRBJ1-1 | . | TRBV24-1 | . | TGTGCCACCAGTGATTCCCTGGCCCCAAACACTGAAGCTTTCTTT | CATSDSLAPNTEAFF
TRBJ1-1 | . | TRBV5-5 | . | TGTGCCAGCAGCTTGGGGGAGCCTGAAGCTTTCTTT | CASSLGEPEAFF
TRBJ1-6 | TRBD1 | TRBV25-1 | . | TGTGCCAGCAGTGCAGGGGGTGATTCACCCCTCCACTTT | CASSAGGDSPLHF
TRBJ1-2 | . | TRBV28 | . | TGTGCCAGCAGTTCGTGGACAACTAACTATGGCTACACCTTC | CASSSWTTNYGYTF
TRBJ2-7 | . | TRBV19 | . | TGTGCCAGTAGTATTTACGCGGGAACGGGGGAGCAGTACTTC | CASSIYAGTGEQYF
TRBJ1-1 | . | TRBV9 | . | TGTGCCAGCACCGGGGGAGGGCCGCGAGGCACTGAAGCTTTCTTT | CASTGGGPRGTEAFF
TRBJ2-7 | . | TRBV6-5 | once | TGTGCCAGCAGTCGAACAGGGGGGGAATCCTACGAGCAGTACTTC | CASSRTGGESYEQYF
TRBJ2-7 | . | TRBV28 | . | TGTGCCAGCAGTTTACGCTCCTACGAGCAGTACTTC | CASSLRSYEQYF
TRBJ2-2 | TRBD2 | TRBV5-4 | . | TGTGCCAGCAGCTTGGATGTCGGGAGGGCCTTCGCTGGGGAGCTGTTTTTT | CASSLDVGRAFAGELFF
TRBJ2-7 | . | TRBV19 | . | TGTGCCTCAGGACTGACCGACTCCTACGAGCAGTACTTC | CASGLTDSYEQYF
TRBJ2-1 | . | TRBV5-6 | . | TGTGCCAGCAGCTTGGTCAGGGCGCAGTACAATGAGCAGTTCTTC | CASSLVRAQYNEQFF
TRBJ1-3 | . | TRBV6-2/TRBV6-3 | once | TGTGCCAGCAGTTTCGAGTATGCCGGAAACACCATATATTTT | CASSFEYAGNTIYF